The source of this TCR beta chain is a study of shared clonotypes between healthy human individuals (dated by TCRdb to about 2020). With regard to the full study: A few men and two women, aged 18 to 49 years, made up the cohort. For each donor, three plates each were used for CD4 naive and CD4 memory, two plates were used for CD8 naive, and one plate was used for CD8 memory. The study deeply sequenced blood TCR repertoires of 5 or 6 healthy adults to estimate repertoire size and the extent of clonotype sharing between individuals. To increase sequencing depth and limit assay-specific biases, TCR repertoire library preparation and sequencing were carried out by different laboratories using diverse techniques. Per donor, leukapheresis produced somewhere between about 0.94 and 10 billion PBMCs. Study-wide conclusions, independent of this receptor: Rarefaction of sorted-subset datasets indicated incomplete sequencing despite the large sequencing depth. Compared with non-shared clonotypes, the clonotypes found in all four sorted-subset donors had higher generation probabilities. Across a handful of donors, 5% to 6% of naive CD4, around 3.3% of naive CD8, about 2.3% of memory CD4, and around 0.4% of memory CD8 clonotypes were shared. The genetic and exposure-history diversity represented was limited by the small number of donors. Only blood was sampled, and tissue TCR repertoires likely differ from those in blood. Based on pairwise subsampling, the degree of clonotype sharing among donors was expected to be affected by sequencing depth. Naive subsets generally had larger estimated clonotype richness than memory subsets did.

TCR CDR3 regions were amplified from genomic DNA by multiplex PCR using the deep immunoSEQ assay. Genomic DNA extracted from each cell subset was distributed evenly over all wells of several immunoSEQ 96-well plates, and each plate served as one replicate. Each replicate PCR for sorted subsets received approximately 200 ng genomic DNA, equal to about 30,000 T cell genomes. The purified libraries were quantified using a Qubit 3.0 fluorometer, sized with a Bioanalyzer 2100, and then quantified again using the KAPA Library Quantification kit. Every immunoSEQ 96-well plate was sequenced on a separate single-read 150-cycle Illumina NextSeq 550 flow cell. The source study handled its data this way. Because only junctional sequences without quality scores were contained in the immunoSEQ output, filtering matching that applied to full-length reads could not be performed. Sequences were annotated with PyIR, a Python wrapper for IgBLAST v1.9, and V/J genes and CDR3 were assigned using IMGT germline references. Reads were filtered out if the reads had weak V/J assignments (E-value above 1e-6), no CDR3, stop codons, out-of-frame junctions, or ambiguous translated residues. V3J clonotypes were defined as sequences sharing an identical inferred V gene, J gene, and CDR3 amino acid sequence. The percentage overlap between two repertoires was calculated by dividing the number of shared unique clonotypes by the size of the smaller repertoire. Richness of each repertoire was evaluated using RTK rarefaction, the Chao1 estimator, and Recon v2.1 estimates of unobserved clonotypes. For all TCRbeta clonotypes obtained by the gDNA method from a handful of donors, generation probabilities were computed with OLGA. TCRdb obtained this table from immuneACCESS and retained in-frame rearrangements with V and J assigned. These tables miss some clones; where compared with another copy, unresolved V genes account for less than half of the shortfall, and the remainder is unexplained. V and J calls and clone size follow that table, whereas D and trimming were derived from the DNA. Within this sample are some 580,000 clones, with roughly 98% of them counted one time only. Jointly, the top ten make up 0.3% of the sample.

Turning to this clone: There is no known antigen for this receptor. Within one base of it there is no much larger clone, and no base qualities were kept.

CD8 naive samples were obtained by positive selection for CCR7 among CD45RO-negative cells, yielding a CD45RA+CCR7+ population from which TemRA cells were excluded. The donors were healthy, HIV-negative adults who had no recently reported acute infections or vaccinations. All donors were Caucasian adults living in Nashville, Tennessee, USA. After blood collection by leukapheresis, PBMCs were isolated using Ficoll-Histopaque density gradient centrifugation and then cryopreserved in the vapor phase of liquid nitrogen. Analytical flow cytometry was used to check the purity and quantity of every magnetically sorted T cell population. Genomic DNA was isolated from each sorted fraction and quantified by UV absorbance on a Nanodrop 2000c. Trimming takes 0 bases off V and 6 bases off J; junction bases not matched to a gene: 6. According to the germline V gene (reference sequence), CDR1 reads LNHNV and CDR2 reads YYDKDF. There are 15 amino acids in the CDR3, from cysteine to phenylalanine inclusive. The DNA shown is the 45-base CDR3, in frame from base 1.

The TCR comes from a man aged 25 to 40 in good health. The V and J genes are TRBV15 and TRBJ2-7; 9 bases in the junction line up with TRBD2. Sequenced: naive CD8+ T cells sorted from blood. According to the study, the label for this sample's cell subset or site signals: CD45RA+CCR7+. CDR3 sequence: CATSRDLAGISEQYF. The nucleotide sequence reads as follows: TGTGCCACCAGCAGAGATCTAGCGGGGATAAGCGAGCAGTACTTC. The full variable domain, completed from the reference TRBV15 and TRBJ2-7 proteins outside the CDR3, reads DAMVIQNPRYQVTQFGKPVTLSCSQTLNHNVMYWYQQKSSQAPKLLFHYYDKDFNNEADTPDNFQSRRPNTSFCFLDIRSPGLGDTAMYLCATSRDLAGISEQYFGPGTRLTVT.